This T cell receptor (beta chain) was obtained from a study of blood T cell repertoires in COVID-19. As for the study in general: Acute and convalescent COVID-19 samples came from the United States, Italy and Spain. PBMCs, B-cell-depleted T cells, or T cells were the source of the cDNA or gDNA that made up the material.

TCRdb's table, derived via immunoSEQ multiplex PCR, lists solely in-frame clones and lacks some. The sample consists of about 82,000 clones, 80% of them appearing once. Germline V gene sequence: CDR1 MDHEN, CDR2 SYDVKM. This CDR3 is built from 14 residues. The V end lost 5 bases, the J end lost 1 base, and 11 bases lay between the germline ends. Sample: peripheral blood. The clonotype comes from a woman in her thirties or forties with active or convalescent COVID-19. The gene calls are TRBV28 and TRBJ1-2, with D perhaps TRBD1 (5 bases). The CDR3: CASSEGVFNYGYTF. The CDR3 DNA is TGTGCCAGCAGTGAAGGGGTTTTTAACTATGGCTACACCTTC.